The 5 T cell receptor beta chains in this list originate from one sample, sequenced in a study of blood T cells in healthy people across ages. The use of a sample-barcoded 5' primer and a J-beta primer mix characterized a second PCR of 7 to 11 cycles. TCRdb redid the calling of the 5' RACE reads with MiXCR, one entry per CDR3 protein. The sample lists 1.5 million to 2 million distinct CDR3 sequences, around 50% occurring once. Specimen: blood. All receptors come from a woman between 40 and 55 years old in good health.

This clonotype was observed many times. Written as DNA, the CDR3 is TGTGCCAGCAGTCGCGGCACAGATACGCAGTATTTT. Translating it yields CASSRGTDTQYF. The chain carries TRBV12-3 or TRBV12-4 and TRBJ2-3; D gene unclear. CDR3 length: 12 residues. Trimming took 5 bases from V and 1 from J, leaving 4 bases between them.

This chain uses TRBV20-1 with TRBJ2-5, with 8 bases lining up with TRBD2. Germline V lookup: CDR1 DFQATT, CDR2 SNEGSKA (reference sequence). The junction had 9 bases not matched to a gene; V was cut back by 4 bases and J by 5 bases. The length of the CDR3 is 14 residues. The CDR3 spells CSAISRGGVETQYF. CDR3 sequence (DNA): TGCAGTGCTATTTCACGGGGGGGTGTGGAGACCCAGTACTTC.

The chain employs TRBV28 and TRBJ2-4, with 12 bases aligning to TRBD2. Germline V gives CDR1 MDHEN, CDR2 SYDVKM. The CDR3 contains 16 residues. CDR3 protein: CASRALAGGTKNIQYF. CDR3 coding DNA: TGTGCTAGCCGGGCCCTAGCGGGGGGGACCAAAAACATTCAGTACTTC.

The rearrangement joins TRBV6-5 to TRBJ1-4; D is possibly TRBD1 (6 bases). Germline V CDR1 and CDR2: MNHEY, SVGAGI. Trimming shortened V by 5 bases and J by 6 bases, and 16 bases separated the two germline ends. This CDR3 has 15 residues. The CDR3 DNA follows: TGTGCCAGCAGTCTCGATCGGGGGCCGTATGAAAAACTGTTTTTT. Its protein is CASSLDRGPYEKLFF.

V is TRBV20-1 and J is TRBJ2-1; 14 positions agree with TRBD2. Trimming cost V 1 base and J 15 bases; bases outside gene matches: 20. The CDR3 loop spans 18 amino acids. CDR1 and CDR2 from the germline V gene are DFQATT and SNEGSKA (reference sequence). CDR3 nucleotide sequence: TGCAGTGCTAGAGTTATCGCCGCAGGAGGACTAGCGGGGGGACACCGGTTCTTC. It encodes CSARVIAAGGLAGGHRFF.